This is a list of T cell receptor beta chains from one sample in a study of T cell changes during pregnancy in multiple sclerosis. Libraries were prepared by immunoSEQ multiplex PCR; TCRdb keeps only in-frame clonotypes and omits some of them. The sample lists fewer than 60,000 clones, around 90% occurring once. This material consisted of peripheral blood, taken after pregnancy. These receptors originate from a female donor in good health, enrolled as a control in a pregnancy study. Both conserved end residues are part of each CDR3. The D gene is left open where the match is weak. Clone size is shown for a subset of rows, as once, few, many or a class of expanded clone.

TRBV7-7	TRBJ1-3	.	TRBD1	CASSPGTGLHRGNTIYF	TGTGCCAGCAGCCCTGGGACAGGCTTACACCGGGGAAACACCATATATTTT
TRBV5-3	TRBJ1-1	.	TRBD1	CARSLSGQGGQGGRGDMNTEAFF	TGTGCCAGAAGCCTGTCGGGCCAGGGGGGACAGGGTGGACGAGGCGACATGAACACTGAAGCTTTCTTT
TRBV29-1	TRBJ2-2	.	.	CSGRVGQWTGELFF	TGCAGCGGCCGTGTTGGGCAGTGGACCGGGGAGCTGTTTTTT
TRBV5-5	TRBJ2-7	.	TRBD1	CASSRGQGGSYEQYF	TGTGCCAGCAGCCGCGGACAGGGAGGATCCTACGAGCAGTACTTC
TRBV2	TRBJ1-6	.	TRBD1	CASSEATGVLDNSPLHF	TGTGCCAGCAGTGAGGCGACAGGGGTCTTGGATAATTCACCCCTCCACTTT
TRBV2	TRBJ1-2	.	.	CASRPRGYGYTF	TGTGCCAGCAGGCCTAGGGGCTATGGCTACACCTTC
TRBV5-1	TRBJ2-5	.	TRBD2	CASSFTSGGVETQYF	TGCGCCAGCAGCTTTACTAGCGGGGGCGTAGAGACCCAGTACTTC
TRBV10-1	TRBJ2-7	.	TRBD1	CASSERQGALPYEQYF	TGCGCCAGCAGTGAGCGTCAGGGGGCGCTCCCCTACGAGCAGTACTTC
TRBV6-6	TRBJ2-7	.	.	CASSYSSRQTYEQYF	TGTGCCAGCAGTTACTCATCCAGGCAAACCTACGAGCAGTACTTC
TRBV29-1	TRBJ2-7	.	TRBD1	CSVAPGQDPYEQYF	TGCAGCGTAGCGCCGGGACAGGACCCCTACGAGCAGTACTTC
TRBV15	TRBJ1-4	.	TRBD1	CATSINRDSLNEKLFF	TGTGCCACCAGCATAAACCGGGACAGTCTTAATGAAAAACTGTTTTTT
TRBV10-2	TRBJ2-7	.	TRBD2	CASGTSGRAGAYEQYF	TGCGCCAGCGGGACTAGCGGGAGGGCCGGGGCCTACGAGCAGTACTTC
TRBV5-1	TRBJ1-2	.	.	CASSYSRGRDYGYTF	TGCGCCAGCAGCTACTCCAGGGGAAGGGACTATGGCTACACCTTC
TRBV6-1	TRBJ2-4	.	TRBD2	CASSEAGGVPSRNIQYF	TGTGCCAGCAGTGAAGCGGGGGGGGTTCCCTCACGGAACATTCAGTACTTC
TRBV5-6	TRBJ1-3	.	.	CASRQAGISGNTIYF	TGTGCCAGCAGGCAGGCGGGTATCTCTGGAAACACCATATATTTT
TRBV5-6	TRBJ1-2	few	.	CASSPREGYGYTF	TGTGCCAGCAGCCCCAGGGAGGGCTATGGCTACACCTTC
TRBV5-1	TRBJ2-1	.	TRBD2	CASSFERGLNEQFF	TGCGCCAGCAGCTTTGAGCGGGGGCTCAATGAGCAGTTCTTC
TRBV9	TRBJ2-2	.	.	CASRQETTAITGELFF	TGTGCCAGCAGGCAAGAAACGACAGCAATAACCGGGGAGCTGTTTTTT
TRBV19	TRBJ1-6	few	.	CASSIRVETGSPLHF	TGTGCCAGTAGTATTAGAGTCGAAACAGGGTCACCCCTCCACTTT